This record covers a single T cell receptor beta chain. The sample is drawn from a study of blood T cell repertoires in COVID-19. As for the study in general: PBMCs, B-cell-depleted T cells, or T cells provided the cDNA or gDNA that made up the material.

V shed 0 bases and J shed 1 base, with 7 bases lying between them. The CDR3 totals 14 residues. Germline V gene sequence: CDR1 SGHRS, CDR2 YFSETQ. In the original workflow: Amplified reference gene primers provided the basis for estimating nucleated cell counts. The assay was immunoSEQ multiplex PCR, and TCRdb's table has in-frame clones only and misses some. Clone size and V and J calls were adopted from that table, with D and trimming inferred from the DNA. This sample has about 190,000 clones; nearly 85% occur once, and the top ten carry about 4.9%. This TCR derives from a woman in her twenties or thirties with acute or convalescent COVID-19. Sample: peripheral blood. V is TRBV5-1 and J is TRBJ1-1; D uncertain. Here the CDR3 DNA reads TGCGCCAGCAGCTTGGCGATGGCGAACACTGAAGCTTTCTTT. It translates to CASSLAMANTEAFF.